What follows is one T cell receptor beta chain and its context. The antigen remains undetermined. The data are from a study of T cells after yellow fever vaccination. Trimming pared 6 bases from V and 0 bases from J, leaving 8 bases between. There are 14 residues in the CDR3. Germline V gene lookup returns CDR1 SEHNR and CDR2 FQNEAQ (reference sequence). TCRdb re-called the 5' RACE reads through MiXCR, storing one row per CDR3 protein. Of 120,000 or so distinct CDR3 sequences in the sample, 8% to 10% are singletons; the top ten hold almost 40%. General observations from the study: Abundant clonotypes from the bulk population could contaminate FACS-sorted repertoires.

The receptor comes from a man in his late teens or twenties who received the YFV17D yellow fever vaccine. The chain couples TRBV7-9 to TRBJ2-2; weak D call: TRBD1 (6 bases). The specimen comprised CD8+ T cells sorted from PBMCs, sampled on the day of the yellow fever booster vaccination. The CDR3 DNA reads TGTGCCAGCAGTGACAGGACGAACACCGGGGAGCTGTTTTTT. It encodes CASSDRTNTGELFF. The complete variable domain, with remaining parts taken from reference TRBV7-9 and TRBJ2-2, reads DTGVSQNPRHKITKRGQNVTFRCDPISEHNRLYWYRQTLGQGPEFLTYFQNEAQLEKSRLLSDRFSAERPKGSFSTLEIQRTEQGDSAMYLCASSDRTNTGELFFGEGSRLTVL.